The clone carrying this TCR beta chain was counted only a few times. Its cognate antigen is unknown. The data were taken from a study of cytomegalovirus exposure and HLA in healthy donors. The CDR3 extends over 14 amino acids. Germline V gene data show CDR1 as GTSNPN and CDR2 as SVGIG (reference sequence). After removal of 0 bases from V and 6 bases from J, the junction contained 3 bases not matched to a gene. Nominal health characterized the donors when sampled, though unrecorded immune exposures were likely. A multiplex PCR was run with 60 Vbeta primers and 13 Jbeta primers. Produced via immunoSEQ multiplex PCR; TCRdb's table is partial and in-frame only. This sample has fewer than 250,000 clones, with around 79% found just once. Findings and caveats of the study: The study put 150 or so TCR beta chains on its list as cytomegalovirus-associated. Owing to their indistinguishability, certain V segments, notably TRBV6-2 and TRBV6-3, were excluded.

The receptor's source is a woman between 18 and 29 years old in good health and CMV-seronegative. Sequences were obtained from PBMCs. The chain uses TRBV30 and TRBJ2-1; 9 bases match TRBD1. The CDR3 DNA sequence: TGTGCCTGGAGTGTCGGGACAGGGAGCAATGAGCAGTTCTTC. It specifies CAWSVGTGSNEQFF.